The 8 T cell receptor beta chains below come from one sample, sequenced in a study of blood T cell repertoires in COVID-19. This table comes from immunoSEQ multiplex PCR, and its TCRdb copy is limited to in-frame clones, with some not included. The sample holds some 200,000 clones; roughly four fifths are singletons and the top ten take under 7.5%. The sequencing input was peripheral blood. The receptors come from a woman between 40 and 55 years old with acute or convalescent COVID-19.

The gene calls are TRBV6-6 and TRBJ1-1; D unclear. This CDR3 is 15 amino acids long. Per germline, CDR1 MNHNY and CDR2 SVGAGI (reference sequence). V was pared by 4 bases and J by 3 bases, with 15 bases between. Here the CDR3 reads CASSSARESDTEAFF. The CDR3 nucleotides are TGTGCCAGCAGTTCGGCCCGGGAGAGTGACACTGAAGCTTTCTTT.

The chain is built from TRBV28 and TRBJ1-5, with no clear D. This CDR3 region has 17 residues. V was cut by 3 bases and J by 0 bases, with 15 bases left in between. The V gene's germline CDR1 is MDHEN and CDR2 SYDVKM. CDR3 loop: CASSFMSAADSNQPQHF. The CDR3 DNA reads as TGTGCCAGCAGTTTCATGTCTGCCGCAGATAGCAATCAGCCCCAGCATTTT. Drawing the rest from reference TRBV28 and TRBJ1-5, the complete variable domain is DVKVTQSSRYLVKRTGEKVFLECVQDMDHENMFWYRQDPGLGLRLIYFSYDVKMKEKGDIPEGYSVSREKKERFSLILESASTNQTSMYLCASSFMSAADSNQPQHFGDGTRLSIL.

The chain joins TRBV5-4 to TRBJ1-2; D uncertain. Germline assignment: CDR1 SGHNT and CDR2 YYREEE (reference sequence). V lost 0 bases, J lost 3 bases, and 6 bases lay in between. This CDR3 comprises 13 residues. For the CDR3, the DNA is TGTGCCAGCAGCTTGGGCGAGTACTATGGCTACACCTTC. Amino acids: CASSLGEYYGYTF. Based on the CDR3 plus reference TRBV5-4 and TRBJ1-2, the full variable domain is ETGVTQSPTHLIKTRGQQVTLRCSSQSGHNTVSWYQQALGQGPQFIFQYYREEENGRGNFPPRFSGLQFPNYSSELNVNALELDDSALYLCASSLGEYYGYTFGSGTRLTVV.

The chain carries TRBV19 and TRBJ2-2, with D maybe TRBD1 (5 bases). V shed 4 bases and J shed 5 bases, with 11 bases lying between them. Germline CDR1 and CDR2: LNHDA and SQIVND (reference sequence). The CDR3 totals 14 residues. The CDR3 DNA follows: TGTGCCAGTAGTAACCAGGGTGGGACCGGGGAGCTGTTTTTT. Translating gives CASSNQGGTGELFF.

Written as DNA, the CDR3 is TGCAGCGTGACAGGGACGGGCAATCAGCCCCAGCATTTT. Translated, it gives CSVTGTGNQPQHF. This rearrangement joins TRBV29-1 to TRBJ1-5; 7 bases align to TRBD1. This CDR3 spans 13 amino acids. CDR1 is SQVTM and CDR2 is ANQGSEA in the germline V gene. V shed 6 bases, J shed 2 bases, and the junction held 4 bases outside the gene matches.

This chain uses TRBV18 with TRBJ2-1; TRBD2 aligns across 11 bases. CDR1 is KGHSH and CDR2 is LQKENI in the germline V gene. This CDR3 spans 14 amino acids. Unmatched junction bases numbered 3, after V lost 3 bases and J lost 8 bases. The chain's CDR3 is CASSPASGRYEQFF. DNA for the CDR3: TGTGCCAGCTCACCCGCTAGCGGGAGGTATGAGCAGTTCTTC.

This clone was observed once. The V and J genes are TRBV19 and TRBJ1-5; 9 bases agree with TRBD1. Trimming cost V 2 bases and J 2 bases; bases outside gene matches: 7. Germline V gives CDR1 LNHDA, CDR2 SQIVND (reference sequence). This CDR3 is built from 17 residues. CDR3 sequence: CASSINPRTGGNQPQHF. DNA for the CDR3: TGTGCCAGTAGTATAAACCCCCGGACAGGGGGCAATCAGCCCCAGCATTTT.

The chain has TRBV10-3 and TRBJ2-7, with D possibly TRBD2 on 6 matching bases. The V gene lost 6 bases and the J gene lost 6 bases, with 18 bases spanning the gap. The CDR3 extends over 14 amino acids. Per the germline V gene, CDR1 is ENHRY and CDR2 is SYGVKD. CDR3 sequence: CAIRTGDSFREQYF. The CDR3 region has the DNA TGTGCCATCAGAACGGGGGATTCCTTCCGCGAGCAGTACTTC.